This TCR beta chain was profiled in a study of OX40 agonist ivuxolimab in advanced cancers. Study details: Hepatocellular carcinoma, melanoma, renal cell or head and neck cancer affected the dose-escalation patients. Study-level points and caveats: Expanded clones were, on average, more numerous among CD8+ T cells than CD4+.

To note about this clone: Antigen: not known.

This table comes from immunoSEQ multiplex PCR, and its TCRdb copy is limited to in-frame clones, with some not included. The repertoire holds 9,500 to 15,000 clones, with approximately 83% as singletons. At cycle 4 day 1, cycle 7 day 1, and baseline, blood was sampled. Trimming took off 5 bases at V and 2 bases at J, with 13 bases between the two ends. The germline V gene encodes CDR1 SGHVS and CDR2 FNYEAQ. The CDR3 covers 14 residues. The specimen was CD4+ or CD8+ T cells sorted from blood, collected in a trial of the OX40 agonist ivuxolimab. This TCR was sampled from an adult with an advanced solid tumor such as melanoma, head and neck, liver or kidney cancer. The chain uses TRBV7-6 and TRBJ2-7; weak D call: TRBD1 (6 bases). CDR3 residues: CASSGQSAAYEQYF. The DNA of the CDR3 is TGTGCCAGCAGCGGACAGTCTGCGGCCTACGAGCAGTACTTC.